The clone carrying this TCR beta chain is a singleton in its sample. This entry belongs to a study of chemoradiotherapy in HPV16-positive cancers. Sequencing used immunoSEQ multiplex PCR; TCRdb keeps in-frame clones, though not all of them. The sample yields several thousand clones, around 82% seen once. The material sequenced was tumor tissue, taken from a patient who underwent chemoradiotherapy. This sequence was found in a human donor with HPV-associated anogenital cancer.

The DNA of the CDR3 is TGTGCCAGTAATAACAGGGGCTCCCCTGGGGCCAACGTCCTGACTTTC. This gives the protein CASNNRGSPGANVLTF. V and J are TRBV19 and TRBJ2-6; TRBD1 agrees at 7 bases. The CDR3 totals 16 residues. Germline CDR1 LNHDA, CDR2 SQIVND (reference sequence). The V gene end was trimmed by 7 bases and the J gene end by 2 bases; junction bases not matched to a gene: 8. Full variable domain (remainder filled in from reference TRBV19 and TRBJ2-6): DGGITQSPKYLFRKEGQNVTLSCEQNLNHDAMYWYRQDPGQGLRLIYYSQIVNDFQKGDIAEGYSVSREKKESFPLTVTSAQKNPTAFYLCASNNRGSPGANVLTFGAGSRLTVL.